The T cell receptor beta chain described here comes from a study of monozygotic twins with inflammatory bowel disease. General study results and limits: TCRbeta diversity (inverse Simpson) was lower in IBD patients than in healthy co-twins. The analysis yielded no support for one strong signal or clonotype associated with IBD.

A note on this clonotype: As yet, its antigen is unknown.

From its re-call of the 5' RACE reads, TCRdb lists each CDR3 protein once, without DNA. Recorded for this sample: some 400,000 distinct CDR3 sequences. The germline V gene encodes CDR1 MDHEN and CDR2 SYDVKM. This CDR3 is built from 11 residues. Blood samples, whole and unsorted for T cells, yielded the isolated total RNA. This clonotype originated in a human donor with ulcerative colitis or Crohn's disease, or a healthy co-twin of an affected twin (not recorded which). Sequencing input: blood. The chain combines TRBV28 with TRBJ1-1. The chain's CDR3 is CASSYTTEAFF.